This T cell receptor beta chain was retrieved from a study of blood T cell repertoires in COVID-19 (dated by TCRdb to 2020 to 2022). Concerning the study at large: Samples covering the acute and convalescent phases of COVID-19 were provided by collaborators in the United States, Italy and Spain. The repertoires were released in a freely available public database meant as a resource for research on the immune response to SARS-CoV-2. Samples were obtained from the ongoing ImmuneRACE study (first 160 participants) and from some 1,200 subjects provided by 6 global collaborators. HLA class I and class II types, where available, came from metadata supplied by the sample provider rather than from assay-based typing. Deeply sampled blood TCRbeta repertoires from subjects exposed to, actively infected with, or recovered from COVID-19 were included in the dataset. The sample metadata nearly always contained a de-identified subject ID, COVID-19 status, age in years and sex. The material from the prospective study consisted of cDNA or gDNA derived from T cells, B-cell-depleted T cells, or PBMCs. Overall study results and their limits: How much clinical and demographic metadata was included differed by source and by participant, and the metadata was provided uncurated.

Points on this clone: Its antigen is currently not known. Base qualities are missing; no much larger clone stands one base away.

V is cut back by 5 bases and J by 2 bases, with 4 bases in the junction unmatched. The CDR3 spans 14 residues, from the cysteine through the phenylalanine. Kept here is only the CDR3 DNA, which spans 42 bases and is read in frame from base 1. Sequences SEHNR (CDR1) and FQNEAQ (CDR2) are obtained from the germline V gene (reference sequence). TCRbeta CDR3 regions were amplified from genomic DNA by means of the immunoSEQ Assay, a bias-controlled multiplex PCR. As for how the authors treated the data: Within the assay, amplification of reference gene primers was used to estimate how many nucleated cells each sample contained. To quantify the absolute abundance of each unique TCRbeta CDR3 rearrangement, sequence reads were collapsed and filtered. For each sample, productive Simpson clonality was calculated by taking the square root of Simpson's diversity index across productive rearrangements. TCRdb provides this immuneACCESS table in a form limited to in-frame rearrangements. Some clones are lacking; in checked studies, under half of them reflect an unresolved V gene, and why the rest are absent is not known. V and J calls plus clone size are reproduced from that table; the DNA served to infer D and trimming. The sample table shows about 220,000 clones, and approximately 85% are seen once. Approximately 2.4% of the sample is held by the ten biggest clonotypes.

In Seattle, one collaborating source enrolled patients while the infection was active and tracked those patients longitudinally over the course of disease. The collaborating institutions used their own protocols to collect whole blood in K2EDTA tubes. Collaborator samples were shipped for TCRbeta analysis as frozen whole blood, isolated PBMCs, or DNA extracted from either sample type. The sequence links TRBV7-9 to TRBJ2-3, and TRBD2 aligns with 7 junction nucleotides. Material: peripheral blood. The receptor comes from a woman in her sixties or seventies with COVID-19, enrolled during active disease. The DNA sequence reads TGTGCCAGCAGCCGGACTAGGTTCACAGATACGCAGTATTTT. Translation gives CASSRTRFTDTQYF.